One sample yielded the 15 T cell receptor beta chains listed below, sequenced in a study of vaccination and CD4 T cells after COVID-19. Specified treatment: approximately 11-day PBMC culture with coronavirus spike peptide pools or control peptides (ViraFEST assay). Sequencing of DNA taken from cultured CD4+ T cells relied on the Oncomine TCR Beta short-read assay. TCRdb passed the PCR reads through MiXCR, listing each CDR3 protein once. The repertoire holds roughly 16,000 distinct CDR3 sequences, with 44% as singletons. No antigen is known for these receptors. The sample was CD4+ T cells from blood, cultured in vitro. The origin of the receptors is a human donor who had recovered from COVID-19.

This clonotype has just a few counts. This chain uses TRBV30 with TRBJ2-5, with 8 positions matching TRBD2. Trimming removed 4 bases from V and 4 bases from J; junction bases left unmatched: 8. Germline CDR1 reads GTSNPN; CDR2 reads SVGIG (reference sequence). This CDR3 contains 14 residues. The CDR3 region has the DNA TGTGCCTGGACACACGGGAGGGCCGGAGAGACCCAGTACTTC. Translated: CAWTHGRAGETQYF.

The rearrangement uses TRBV2 and TRBJ2-1; D possibly corresponds to TRBD2 (5 bases). In germline, CDR1 is SNHLY, CDR2 FYNNEI. CDR3 length: 15 amino acids. The ends were cut back, 4 bases at V and 9 bases at J, with 19 bases in the middle. CDR3: CASSVGVSPSSEQFF. In DNA, the CDR3 is TGTGCCAGCAGTGTGGGAGTTTCGCCCTCCAGTGAGCAGTTCTTC.

The chain joins TRBV30 to TRBJ1-5; 9 nucleotides match TRBD1. V was clipped by 8 bases and J by 0 bases; unmatched bases: 8. The V gene's germline CDR1 is GTSNPN and CDR2 SVGIG (reference sequence). The CDR3 covers 15 residues. The DNA for the CDR3 is TGTGCCCTCGGGACAGGGAGTAATAGCAATCAGCCCCAGCATTTT. Amino acid sequence: CALGTGSNSNQPQHF.

This chain links TRBV2 with TRBJ2-6, with 8 bases identical to TRBD1. Unmatched junction bases numbered 4, after V lost 5 bases and J lost 1 base. The CDR3 covers 16 residues. CDR1 SNHLY and CDR2 FYNNEI come from the germline V gene. This CDR3 is CASSLWTGSGANVLTF. In DNA form, the CDR3 reads TGTGCCAGCAGTCTATGGACAGGGTCTGGGGCCAACGTCCTGACTTTC. Drawing the rest from reference TRBV2 and TRBJ2-6, the complete variable domain is EPEVTQTPSHQVTQMGQEVILRCVPISNHLYFYWYRQILGQKVEFLVSFYNNEISEKSEIFDDQFSVERPDGSNFTLKIRSTKLEDSAMYFCASSLWTGSGANVLTFGAGSRLTVL.

The chain combines TRBV7-6 with TRBJ2-7; 13 bases are shared with TRBD2. V shed 1 base and J 13 bases; nucleotides not matched to a gene: 4. The CDR3 runs 13 residues. The V gene's germline CDR1 is SGHVS and CDR2 FNYEAQ. In nucleotides, the CDR3 is TGTGCCAGCAGCTTAGGGACTAGCGGGAGAGAATACTTC. Translating gives CASSLGTSGREYF. Drawing the rest from reference TRBV7-6 and TRBJ2-7, the complete variable domain is GAGVSQSPRYKVTKRGQDVALRCDPISGHVSLYWYRQALGQGPEFLTYFNYEAQQDKSGLPNDRFSAERPEGSISTLTIQRTEQRDSAMYRCASSLGTSGREYFGPGTRLTVT.

The chain recombines TRBV2 with TRBJ2-7; 8 bases fit TRBD2. J gave up 2 bases and V 4 bases, and 4 bases lay outside the gene matches. This CDR3 has 14 residues. Germline CDR1 is SNHLY and CDR2 is FYNNEI. The CDR3 loop reads CASSATSGPYEQYF. CDR3 sequence (DNA): TGTGCCAGCAGTGCCACTAGCGGTCCCTACGAGCAGTACTTC.

The gene calls are TRBV30 and TRBJ2-4, with TRBD1 identical over 10 bases. Per the germline V gene, CDR1 is GTSNPN and CDR2 is SVGIG (reference sequence). The CDR3 is made up of 17 amino acids. J gave up 1 base and V 2 bases, and 8 bases lay outside the gene matches. CDR3 protein: CAWSPDRGSLAKNIQYF. The DNA for the CDR3 is TGTGCCTGGAGTCCGGACAGGGGGTCACTGGCCAAAAACATTCAGTACTTC.

V gene TRBV11-2 combines with J gene TRBJ2-5; D gene uncertain. V gave up 2 bases and J gave up 2 bases, with 0 bases separating them. CDR3 length: 11 residues. CDR1 and CDR2 (germline): SGHAT, FQNNGV. The CDR3 is CASSLQETQYF. The DNA for the CDR3 is TGTGCCAGCAGCTTACAAGAGACCCAGTACTTC.

This chain uses TRBV12-2 with TRBJ1-5. TRBV12-2 is flagged as a pseudogene. The CDR3 loop spans 17 amino acids. The CDR3 spells CASRLGLLGQIHQPQHF. The CDR3 DNA reads as TGTGCAAGTCGCTTAGGGCTATTAGGGCAGATCCATCAGCCCCAGCATTTT.

The V and J genes are TRBV7-2 and TRBJ2-7, with 9 bases fitting TRBD1. The CDR3 loop spans 16 amino acids. J lost 4 bases, V lost 5 bases, and 12 bases had no gene match. CDR1 is SGHTA, CDR2 FQGNSA, per germline. In DNA form, the CDR3 reads TGTGCCAGCAGCACGCCCAGACAGGGGGGGGTATACGAGCAGTACTTC. It codes for CASSTPRQGGVYEQYF.

This clonotype appeared a few times. The V and J genes are TRBV6-5 and TRBJ1-5, with 8 positions matching TRBD1. V shed 2 bases, J shed 4 bases, and the junction held 4 bases outside the gene matches. CDR1 is MNHEY and CDR2 is SVGAGI in the germline V gene. CDR3 length equals 15 residues. Written as DNA, the CDR3 is TGTGCCAGCAGTTACGGAACAGGGGGGAATCAGCCCCAGCATTTT. It yields the protein CASSYGTGGNQPQHF.

This chain links TRBV30 with TRBJ1-4; D not resolved. The germline V gene encodes CDR1 GTSNPN and CDR2 SVGIG (reference sequence). CDR3 length: 13 residues. V lost 8 bases and J lost 0, with 10 bases in between. CDR3 residues: CAGRGTTNEKLFF. DNA of the CDR3: TGTGCCGGCAGAGGGACAACTAATGAAAAACTGTTTTTT.

This clonotype was observed a handful of times. The chain employs TRBV6-5 and TRBJ2-7; D gene ambiguous. V dropped 2 bases and J dropped 3 bases, with 8 bases sitting between them. The germline V gene has CDR1 MNHEY and CDR2 SVGAGI. The CDR3 has 13 amino acids. DNA for the CDR3: TGTGCCAGCAGTTACGGAGCAGGCTACGAGCAGTACTTC. Protein: CASSYGAGYEQYF.

This clonotype is a singleton in its sample. CDR3: CASLSRNTGELFF. The DNA for the CDR3 is TGTGCCAGCTTGTCCAGAAACACCGGGGAGCTGTTTTTT. The chain links TRBV28 to TRBJ2-2; no firm D call. CDR1 is MDHEN, CDR2 SYDVKM, per germline. Trimming took off 8 bases at V and 2 bases at J, with 9 bases between the two ends. CDR3 length: 13 residues.

V and J are TRBV7-2 and TRBJ1-3; D remains ambiguous. With 2 bases removed from V and 1 base from J, the gap between germline ends came to 0 bases. This CDR3 spans 12 amino acids. Germline lookup yields CDR1 SGHTA and CDR2 FQGNSA. CDR3 loop: CASSLSGNTIYF. For the CDR3, the DNA is TGTGCCAGCAGCTTATCTGGAAACACCATATATTTT.